The 3 T cell receptor beta chains below all came from one sample that was sequenced in a study of blood T cells in healthy people across ages. With a J-beta primer mix and a sample-barcoded 5' primer, a second PCR ran about 7 to 12 cycles. TCRdb ran MiXCR on the 5' RACE reads and lists one entry per CDR3 protein. The sample has 1,500,000 or so distinct CDR3 sequences; 40% to 45% are singletons. The specimen was blood. The receptors shown here come from a woman under 30 in good health.

The rearrangement joins TRBV4-1 to TRBJ1-1; unclear D gene. The V gene lost 3 bases and the J gene lost 4 bases, with 12 bases spanning the gap. Germline V gene lookup returns CDR1 MGHRA and CDR2 YSYEKL. This CDR3 has 14 amino acids. Written as DNA, the CDR3 is TGCGCCAGCAGCCACCCCTTGGGGAGCACTGAAGCTTTCTTT. Translated: CASSHPLGSTEAFF.

This clonotype was picked up a small number of times. V gene TRBV19 combines with J gene TRBJ2-7, with 14 bases fitting TRBD2. CDR1 and CDR2 (germline): LNHDA, SQIVND (reference sequence). The trim removed 9 bases at V and 4 bases at J, leaving 8 bases unmatched. The CDR3 runs to 15 residues. The CDR3 DNA reads TGTGCCAGCATGAAGAGACTAGCGGGGGGGTACGAGCAGTACTTC. Translated: CASMKRLAGGYEQYF.

This clonotype has a handful of counts. The chain joins TRBV5-1 to TRBJ1-6; D is unresolved. In germline, CDR1 is SGHRS, CDR2 YFSETQ. The CDR3 is 14 residues long. Trimming pared 0 bases from V and 8 bases from J, leaving 9 bases between. The CDR3 here is CASSLALNYSPLHF. The CDR3, as DNA: TGCGCCAGCAGCTTGGCCCTTAATTATTCACCCCTCCACTTT.